This T cell receptor (beta chain) was identified during a study of T cell responses to AZD1222 COVID-19 vaccine. General observations from the study: Vaccine-related CD4 TCRs covered spike, predominating at 160-218 and 743-854. Within unmutated variant regions lay the reported targets of nearly half of spike-specific TCRs. Donor demographics were predominantly white British with a female majority; clonal diversity may be underestimated. Baseline antibody screening turned up just a handful of seropositive AZD1222 recipients.

Germline V gives CDR1 SEHNR, CDR2 FQNEAQ (reference sequence). V lost 5 bases, J lost 0 bases, and 1 base lay in between. The CDR3 is 11 residues long. Some clones are missing from TCRdb's copy, which holds only in-frame ones; the method was immunoSEQ multiplex PCR. The data show roughly 150,000 clones, 92% seen once. Note on this clone: Its antigen is as yet unknown.

This TCR derives from an adult who received the AZD1222 COVID-19 vaccine. This chain joins TRBV7-9 and TRBJ1-2; D gene unclear. Material: peripheral blood, obtained 28 days after the second AZD1222 dose. CDR3 loop: CASSTNYGYTF. The DNA of the CDR3 is TGTGCCAGCAGCACTAACTATGGCTACACCTTC. Using reference TRBV7-9 and TRBJ1-2 for the parts outside the CDR3, the full variable domain is DTGVSQNPRHKITKRGQNVTFRCDPISEHNRLYWYRQTLGQGPEFLTYFQNEAQLEKSRLLSDRFSAERPKGSFSTLEIQRTEQGDSAMYLCASSTNYGYTFGSGTRLTVV.